These T cell receptor beta chains were read from a single sample in a study of beta chain features in type 1 diabetes. Profiled with immunoSEQ multiplex PCR; TCRdb holds only in-frame clones, not every one. The sample holds under 800,000 clones, around 15% seen once. The sequenced sample was naive CD4+ T cells from blood. The receptors were sampled from a man aged 18 to 30 in good health. Each CDR3 is given with its conserved first and last residue. D genes are given only for firm matches. Size values are once, few and many counts, or a class for expanded clones, and some rows have none.

d_gene: -
j_gene: TRBJ1-1
abundance: -
v_gene: TRBV28
CDR3nt: TGTGCCAGCAGTTTCGAGTTTGAAGCTTTCTTT
CDR3aa: CASSFEFEAFF

d_gene: -
j_gene: TRBJ2-3
abundance: -
v_gene: TRBV2
CDR3nt: TGTGCCAGCAGTGAAAGAAGGGGGGCAGATACGCAGTATTTT
CDR3aa: CASSERRGADTQYF

d_gene: -
j_gene: TRBJ1-2
abundance: -
v_gene: TRBV29-1
CDR3nt: TGCAGCGTTCCAACTTCCAGGGTCCATGGCTACACCTTC
CDR3aa: CSVPTSRVHGYTF

d_gene: -
j_gene: TRBJ1-3
abundance: -
v_gene: TRBV30
CDR3nt: TGTGCCTGGACCCCCCAGGGGAGGAGAAACACCATATATTTT
CDR3aa: CAWTPQGRRNTIYF

d_gene: -
j_gene: TRBJ2-3
abundance: -
v_gene: TRBV14
CDR3nt: TGTGCCAGCAGCCAAGAACTGGGCCGGAGCACAGATACGCAGTATTTT
CDR3aa: CASSQELGRSTDTQYF

d_gene: -
j_gene: TRBJ1-6
abundance: few
v_gene: TRBV5-6
CDR3nt: TGTGCCAGCAGCTTGGCCAGCGGCGGCTCCTATAATTCACCCCTCCACTTT
CDR3aa: CASSLASGGSYNSPLHF

d_gene: -
j_gene: TRBJ1-1
abundance: few
v_gene: TRBV6-5
CDR3nt: TGTGCCAGCAGCCGTCACGGGACTGAAGCTTTCTTT
CDR3aa: CASSRHGTEAFF

d_gene: TRBD1
j_gene: TRBJ1-1
abundance: few
v_gene: TRBV2
CDR3nt: TGTGCCAGCAGTGATCGGGCAGGGGGCGTATGGTACACTGAAGCTTTCTTT
CDR3aa: CASSDRAGGVWYTEAFF

d_gene: -
j_gene: TRBJ1-2
abundance: -
v_gene: TRBV7-2
CDR3nt: TGTGCCAGCAGCTTAACAAGGGATAACTATGGCTACACCTTC
CDR3aa: CASSLTRDNYGYTF

d_gene: TRBD2
j_gene: TRBJ2-2
abundance: few
v_gene: TRBV5-1
CDR3nt: TGCGCCAGCAGCCCTGCGGCTAGCGGGGGATGGACCGGGGAGCTGTTTTTT
CDR3aa: CASSPAASGGWTGELFF

d_gene: -
j_gene: TRBJ1-1
abundance: -
v_gene: TRBV5-1
CDR3nt: TGCGCCAGCAGCTTAGGGAGGAGGAACACTGAAGCTTTCTTT
CDR3aa: CASSLGRRNTEAFF

d_gene: TRBD2
j_gene: TRBJ2-3
abundance: few
v_gene: TRBV18
CDR3nt: TGTGCCAGCTCACCCCCCGGACTAGCGGGGGGTCGCACAGATACGCAGTATTTT
CDR3aa: CASSPPGLAGGRTDTQYF

d_gene: TRBD1
j_gene: TRBJ1-2
abundance: few
v_gene: TRBV30
CDR3nt: TGTGCCTGGAGCTTGGACAGGGCCGTCTATGGCTACACCTTC
CDR3aa: CAWSLDRAVYGYTF

d_gene: -
j_gene: TRBJ1-1
abundance: few
v_gene: TRBV19
CDR3nt: TGTGCCAGTAGTCCGACCGGGGGGTGGAAAACTGAAGCTTTCTTT
CDR3aa: CASSPTGGWKTEAFF

d_gene: -
j_gene: TRBJ1-1
abundance: -
v_gene: TRBV5-1
CDR3nt: TGCGCCAGCAGCTTGGTCCGAGGGGTTACTGAAGCTTTCTTT
CDR3aa: CASSLVRGVTEAFF

d_gene: -
j_gene: TRBJ2-6
abundance: few
v_gene: TRBV14
CDR3nt: TGTGCCAGCAGCCAACTCGACTGGAACTCTGGGGCCAACGTCCTGACTTTC
CDR3aa: CASSQLDWNSGANVLTF

d_gene: TRBD2
j_gene: TRBJ2-2
abundance: once
v_gene: TRBV9
CDR3nt: TGTGCCAGCAGCGTAGCTGGCGGGAGTGTAAACACCGGGGAGCTGTTTTTT
CDR3aa: CASSVAGGSVNTGELFF

d_gene: -
j_gene: TRBJ1-1
abundance: -
v_gene: TRBV5-1
CDR3nt: TGCGCCAGCAGCTTGCAGGGTATGAACACTGAAGCTTTCTTT
CDR3aa: CASSLQGMNTEAFF

d_gene: -
j_gene: TRBJ2-7
abundance: few
v_gene: TRBV11-1
CDR3nt: TGTGCCAGCAGCTCCGAGATCCTAAGGGGTTACGAGCAGTACTTC
CDR3aa: CASSSEILRGYEQYF

d_gene: -
j_gene: TRBJ2-7
abundance: -
v_gene: TRBV2
CDR3nt: TGTGCCAGCACCAACTCGGACGGCGAGCAGTACTTC
CDR3aa: CASTNSDGEQYF

d_gene: -
j_gene: TRBJ2-4
abundance: -
v_gene: TRBV7-9
CDR3nt: TGTGCCAGCAGCTTACCCCCTACAGGAGCCAAAAACATTCAGTACTTC
CDR3aa: CASSLPPTGAKNIQYF

d_gene: TRBD2
j_gene: TRBJ2-7
abundance: few
v_gene: TRBV15
CDR3nt: TGTGCCACCAGCAGAGCCGGGACTAGCTCCTACGAGCAGTACTTC
CDR3aa: CATSRAGTSSYEQYF

d_gene: -
j_gene: TRBJ2-1
abundance: few
v_gene: TRBV6-1
CDR3nt: TGTGCCAGCAGCCGTCAGGACACTTCCTACAATGAGCAGTTCTTC
CDR3aa: CASSRQDTSYNEQFF

d_gene: TRBD2
j_gene: TRBJ2-3
abundance: -
v_gene: TRBV6-1
CDR3nt: TGTGCCAGCAGTCTAGCGGGAGCAGGGACAGATACGCAGTATTTT
CDR3aa: CASSLAGAGTDTQYF

d_gene: TRBD2
j_gene: TRBJ2-7
abundance: -
v_gene: TRBV7-3
CDR3nt: TGTGCCAGCAGCCTAACGGGAGTAGCGGGGGCCTACGAGCAGTACTTC
CDR3aa: CASSLTGVAGAYEQYF

d_gene: -
j_gene: TRBJ1-1
abundance: -
v_gene: TRBV28
CDR3nt: TGTGCCAGCAGTACATGGGCCTTGGGGGCTTTCTTT
CDR3aa: CASSTWALGAFF

d_gene: -
j_gene: TRBJ2-5
abundance: -
v_gene: TRBV5-4
CDR3nt: TGTGCCAGCAGCCATCGCGGGGGCGAGACCCAGTACTTC
CDR3aa: CASSHRGGETQYF

d_gene: TRBD1
j_gene: TRBJ1-5
abundance: -
v_gene: TRBV6-5
CDR3nt: TGTGCCAGCAGCCTCGGACAGGGGTCGTATCAGCCCCAGCATTTT
CDR3aa: CASSLGQGSYQPQHF

d_gene: -
j_gene: TRBJ1-4
abundance: few
v_gene: TRBV2
CDR3nt: TGTGCCAGCAAAACGGACCTCGAAAAACTGTTTTTT
CDR3aa: CASKTDLEKLFF

d_gene: -
j_gene: TRBJ1-4
abundance: few
v_gene: TRBV9
CDR3nt: TGTGCCAGCAGCGTAGGATCAACAACTAATGAAAAACTGTTTTTT
CDR3aa: CASSVGSTTNEKLFF

d_gene: -
j_gene: TRBJ1-1
abundance: few
v_gene: TRBV7-9
CDR3nt: TGTGCCAGCAGCTTATGGGGTCGGGGGCTTACCCTGAACACTGAAGCTTTCTTT
CDR3aa: CASSLWGRGLTLNTEAFF

d_gene: -
j_gene: TRBJ1-5
abundance: -
v_gene: TRBV7-8
CDR3nt: TGTGCCAGCAGCTTAGTCGGGAGAATGCGGGGGACGAGCAATCAGCCCCAGCATTTT
CDR3aa: CASSLVGRMRGTSNQPQHF

d_gene: TRBD2
j_gene: TRBJ2-1
abundance: -
v_gene: TRBV27
CDR3nt: TGTGCCAGCAGTTTATACATGGGGACTAGCGGTTACAATGAGCAGTTCTTC
CDR3aa: CASSLYMGTSGYNEQFF

d_gene: TRBD2
j_gene: TRBJ2-2
abundance: few
v_gene: TRBV28
CDR3nt: TGTGCCAGCAGTTTGGCTGGGGTTGGCGGGGGACCCAACACCGGGGAGCTGTTTTTT
CDR3aa: CASSLAGVGGGPNTGELFF

d_gene: -
j_gene: TRBJ2-1
abundance: -
v_gene: TRBV7-2
CDR3nt: TGTGCCAGCAGCCGAGACGGTCAAAAGGAGCAGTTCTTC
CDR3aa: CASSRDGQKEQFF

d_gene: TRBD1
j_gene: TRBJ1-2
abundance: few
v_gene: TRBV4-3
CDR3nt: TGCGCCAGCAGCCAAGCCGGGACAGGGTCAAGTGGCTACACCTTC
CDR3aa: CASSQAGTGSSGYTF

d_gene: -
j_gene: TRBJ1-2
abundance: -
v_gene: TRBV19
CDR3nt: TGTGCCAGTAGTTACTCGCCGGTGGACTATGGCTACACCTTC
CDR3aa: CASSYSPVDYGYTF

d_gene: -
j_gene: TRBJ1-3
abundance: few
v_gene: TRBV2
CDR3nt: TGTGCCAGCAGTGATGAGTCCGAGGGAAACACCATATATTTT
CDR3aa: CASSDESEGNTIYF

d_gene: TRBD1
j_gene: TRBJ2-7
abundance: few
v_gene: TRBV5-1
CDR3nt: TGCGCCAGCAGCTTGGAGAATGACGGGACAGGGGGCCACGAGCAGTACTTC
CDR3aa: CASSLENDGTGGHEQYF

d_gene: TRBD1
j_gene: TRBJ1-2
abundance: few
v_gene: TRBV29-1
CDR3nt: TGCAGCGTGATTTTCCGGGACAGCTATGGCTACACCTTC
CDR3aa: CSVIFRDSYGYTF

d_gene: -
j_gene: TRBJ1-4
abundance: -
v_gene: TRBV2
CDR3nt: TGTGCCAGCAGTCCCCAGGGTGGGGGTGAAAAACTGTTTTTT
CDR3aa: CASSPQGGGEKLFF

d_gene: -
j_gene: TRBJ2-7
abundance: few
v_gene: TRBV4-2
CDR3nt: TGTGCCAGCAGCCAAGATCCCCGTGGCCGCTCCTACGAGCAGTACTTC
CDR3aa: CASSQDPRGRSYEQYF

d_gene: TRBD1
j_gene: TRBJ2-1
abundance: few
v_gene: TRBV18
CDR3nt: TGTGCCAGCTCACCACGGGACAGCGGTGAGCAGTTCTTC
CDR3aa: CASSPRDSGEQFF

d_gene: -
j_gene: TRBJ1-2
abundance: -
v_gene: TRBV19
CDR3nt: TGTGCCAGTAGTCTTTACGGGGGCTATGGCTACACCTTC
CDR3aa: CASSLYGGYGYTF

d_gene: -
j_gene: TRBJ1-1
abundance: -
v_gene: TRBV7-8
CDR3nt: TGTGCCAGCAGCTTAGGAGTAAGGGAGTACCTGAACACTGAAGCTTTCTTT
CDR3aa: CASSLGVREYLNTEAFF

d_gene: -
j_gene: TRBJ2-6
abundance: -
v_gene: TRBV9
CDR3nt: TGTGCCAGCAGCCCCCAGGCAGTCTCTGGGGCCAACGTCCTGACTTTC
CDR3aa: CASSPQAVSGANVLTF

d_gene: TRBD2
j_gene: TRBJ2-3
abundance: few
v_gene: TRBV14
CDR3nt: TGTGCCAGCAGCCAAGGGATAGCGGGCCTCTGGGATACGCAGTATTTT
CDR3aa: CASSQGIAGLWDTQYF

d_gene: TRBD1
j_gene: TRBJ1-3
abundance: -
v_gene: TRBV11-2
CDR3nt: TGTGCCAGCAGCTCGGGACAGGAGGGCACCATATATTTT
CDR3aa: CASSSGQEGTIYF

d_gene: -
j_gene: TRBJ2-6
abundance: few
v_gene: TRBV28
CDR3nt: TGTGCCAGCAGTTTGATAAGGGCTGGGGCCAACGTCCTGACTTTC
CDR3aa: CASSLIRAGANVLTF

d_gene: -
j_gene: TRBJ1-1
abundance: few
v_gene: TRBV4-3
CDR3nt: TGCGCCAGCAGCCAAGAGGCGGGGAACACTGAAGCTTTCTTT
CDR3aa: CASSQEAGNTEAFF

d_gene: -
j_gene: TRBJ1-1
abundance: -
v_gene: TRBV19
CDR3nt: TGTGCCAGTAGTGCGAGGGGGGTCACTGAAGCTTTCTTT
CDR3aa: CASSARGVTEAFF

d_gene: -
j_gene: TRBJ2-2
abundance: -
v_gene: TRBV9
CDR3nt: TGTGCCAGCAGCTCTTCCGGGGAGCTGTTTTTT
CDR3aa: CASSSSGELFF

d_gene: -
j_gene: TRBJ2-1
abundance: few
v_gene: TRBV2
CDR3nt: TGTGCCAGCAGGGAGGACTATATTAATGAGCAGTTCTTC
CDR3aa: CASREDYINEQFF

d_gene: TRBD1
j_gene: TRBJ1-2
abundance: -
v_gene: TRBV6-1
CDR3nt: TGTGCCAGCAGTGATGTGACAGGGGTCTTC
CDR3aa: CASSDVTGVF

d_gene: -
j_gene: TRBJ1-1
abundance: few
v_gene: TRBV6-5
CDR3nt: TGTGCCACCCGACCCCAGGGGAGGAACACTGAAGCTTTCTTT
CDR3aa: CATRPQGRNTEAFF